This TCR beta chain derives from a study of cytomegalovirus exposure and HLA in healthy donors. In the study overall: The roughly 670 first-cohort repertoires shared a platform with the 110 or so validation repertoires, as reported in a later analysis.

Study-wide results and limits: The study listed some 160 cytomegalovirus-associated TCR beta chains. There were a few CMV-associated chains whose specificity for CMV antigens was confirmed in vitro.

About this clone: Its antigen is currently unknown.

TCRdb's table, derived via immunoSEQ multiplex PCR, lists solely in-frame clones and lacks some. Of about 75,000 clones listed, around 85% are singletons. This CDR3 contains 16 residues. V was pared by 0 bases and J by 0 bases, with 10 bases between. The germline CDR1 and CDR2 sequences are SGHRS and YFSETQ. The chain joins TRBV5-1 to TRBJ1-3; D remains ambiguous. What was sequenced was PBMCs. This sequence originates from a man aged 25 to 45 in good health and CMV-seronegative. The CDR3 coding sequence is TGCGCCAGCAGCTTGGGCGTACTTTCCTCTGGAAACACCATATATTTT. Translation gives CASSLGVLSSGNTIYF. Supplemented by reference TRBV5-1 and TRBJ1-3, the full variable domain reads KAGVTQTPRYLIKTRGQQVTLSCSPISGHRSVSWYQQTPGQGLQFLFEYFSETQRNKGNFPGRFSGRQFSNSRSEMNVSTLELGDSALYLCASSLGVLSSGNTIYFGEGSWLTVV.